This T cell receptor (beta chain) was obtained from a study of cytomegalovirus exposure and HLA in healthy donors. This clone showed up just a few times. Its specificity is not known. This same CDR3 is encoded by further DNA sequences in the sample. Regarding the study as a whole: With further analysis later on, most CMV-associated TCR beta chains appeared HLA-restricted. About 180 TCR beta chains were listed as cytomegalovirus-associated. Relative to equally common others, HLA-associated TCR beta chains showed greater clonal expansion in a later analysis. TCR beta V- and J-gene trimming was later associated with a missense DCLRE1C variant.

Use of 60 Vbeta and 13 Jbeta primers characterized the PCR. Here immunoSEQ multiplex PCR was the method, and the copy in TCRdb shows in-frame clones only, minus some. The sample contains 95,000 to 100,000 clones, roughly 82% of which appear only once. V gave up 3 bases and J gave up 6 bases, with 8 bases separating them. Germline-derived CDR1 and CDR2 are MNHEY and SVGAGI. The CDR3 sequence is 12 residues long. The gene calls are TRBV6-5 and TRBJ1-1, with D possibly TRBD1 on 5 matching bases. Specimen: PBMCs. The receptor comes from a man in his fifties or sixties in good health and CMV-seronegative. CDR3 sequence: CASSYSGSEAFF. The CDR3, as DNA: TGTGCCAGCAGTTATTCAGGGTCTGAAGCTTTCTTT.